The clone carrying this TCR beta chain showed up just a few times. TCRdb reprocessed the 5' RACE reads via MiXCR and lists one record per CDR3 protein. The table records 750,000 to 950,000 distinct CDR3 sequences, 12% of them present only once. These data belong to a study of identical twins. The same data also contributed to another study, on yellow fever vaccine responses in identical twins.

This sequence originates from a young woman in good health. The material sequenced was PBMCs.

Here the CDR3 DNA reads TGTGCCAGCAGTTTGAGGGGGCCTGATGAGCAGTTCTTC. It codes for CASSLRGPDEQFF. The chain employs TRBV12-3 or TRBV12-4 and TRBJ2-1; 7 nucleotides agree with TRBD1. V lost 3 bases to trimming and J lost 8 bases; unmatched junction nucleotides: 4. The CDR3 has 13 residues.